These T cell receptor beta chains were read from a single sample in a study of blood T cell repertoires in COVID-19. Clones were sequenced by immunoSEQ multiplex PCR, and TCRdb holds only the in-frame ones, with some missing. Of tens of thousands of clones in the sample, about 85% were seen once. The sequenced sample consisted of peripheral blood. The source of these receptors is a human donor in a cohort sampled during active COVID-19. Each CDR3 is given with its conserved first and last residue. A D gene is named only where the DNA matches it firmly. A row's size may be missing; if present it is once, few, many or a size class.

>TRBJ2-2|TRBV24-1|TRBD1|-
CATSDLTRGRGELFF
TGTGCCACCAGTGACTTGACCAGGGGGCGAGGGGAGCTGTTTTTT
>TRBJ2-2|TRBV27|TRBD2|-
CASSSLTSGRTGELFF
TGTGCCAGCAGTTCTTTGACTAGCGGGAGAACCGGGGAGCTGTTTTTT
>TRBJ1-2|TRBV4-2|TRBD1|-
CASSLPGQVPGGYTF
TGTGCCAGCAGCCTTCCGGGACAGGTTCCTGGAGGCTACACCTTC
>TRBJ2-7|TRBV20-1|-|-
CSAFSLYEQYF
TGCAGTGCTTTCTCTCTCTACGAGCAGTACTTC
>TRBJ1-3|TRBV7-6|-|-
CASSSGPSGNTIYF
TGTGCCAGCAGCTCAGGGCCCTCTGGAAACACCATATATTTT
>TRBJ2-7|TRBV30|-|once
CAWSAGQVPYEQYF
TGTGCCTGGAGCGCGGGGCAGGTTCCCTACGAGCAGTACTTC
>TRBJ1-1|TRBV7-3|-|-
CASSLSGRSTEAFF
TGTGCCAGCAGCTTATCAGGGAGGAGCACTGAAGCTTTCTTT
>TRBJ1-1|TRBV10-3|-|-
CAISAGFAEAFF
TGTGCCATCAGTGCAGGGTTTGCTGAAGCTTTCTTT
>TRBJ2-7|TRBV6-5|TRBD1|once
CASRTGTGPYEQYF
TGTGCCAGCAGGACCGGGACAGGGCCCTACGAGCAGTACTTC
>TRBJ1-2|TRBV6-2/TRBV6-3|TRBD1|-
CASSYARQGTNYGYTF
TGTGCCAGCAGTTACGCAAGACAGGGAACTAACTATGGCTACACCTTC
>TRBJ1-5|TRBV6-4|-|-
CASSDREGQPQHF
TGTGCCAGCAGTGACCGAGAGGGACAGCCCCAGCATTTT
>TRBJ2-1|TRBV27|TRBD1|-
CASSGTGGWLYNEQFF
TGTGCCAGCAGTGGGACAGGAGGGTGGCTCTACAATGAGCAGTTCTTC
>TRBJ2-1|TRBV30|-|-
CAWSLNGRGGGYNEQFF
TGTGCCTGGAGCCTCAACGGCAGGGGAGGGGGGTACAATGAGCAGTTCTTC
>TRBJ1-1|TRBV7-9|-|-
CASSLGSEFAEAFF
TGTGCCAGCAGCTTAGGGTCGGAGTTCGCTGAAGCTTTCTTT
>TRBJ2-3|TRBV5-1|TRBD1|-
CASSLGDRITDTQYF
TGCGCCAGCAGCTTGGGGGACAGGATCACAGATACGCAGTATTTT
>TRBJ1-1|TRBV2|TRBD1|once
CASSEGLWDRANTEAFF
TGTGCCAGCAGTGAAGGGTTATGGGACAGGGCGAACACTGAAGCTTTCTTT
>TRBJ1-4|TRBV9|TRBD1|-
CASSVGQGRFTNEKLFF
TGTGCCAGCAGCGTAGGACAGGGGAGGTTCACTAATGAAAAACTGTTTTTT
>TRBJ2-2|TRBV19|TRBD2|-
CASLGLAGGASAGELFF
TGTGCCAGTTTGGGACTAGCGGGGGGGGCGAGCGCCGGGGAGCTGTTTTTT
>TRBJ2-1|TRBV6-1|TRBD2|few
CASSASPSGDYNEQFF
TGTGCCAGCAGTGCCTCCCCTAGCGGGGATTACAATGAGCAGTTCTTC
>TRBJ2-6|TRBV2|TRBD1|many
CASSGRQGTGANVLTF
TGTGCCAGCAGTGGTCGACAGGGCACTGGGGCCAACGTCCTGACTTTC
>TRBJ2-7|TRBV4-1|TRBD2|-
CASSQPPGTSGLKQYF
TGCGCCAGCAGCCAGCCCCCCGGGACTAGCGGCCTCAAGCAGTACTTC
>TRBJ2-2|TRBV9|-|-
CASSVASHRVNTGELFF
TGTGCCAGCAGCGTAGCTAGTCACAGGGTGAACACCGGGGAGCTGTTTTTT
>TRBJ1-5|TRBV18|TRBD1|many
CASSPGQGAQPQHF
TGTGCCAGCTCACCAGGGCAGGGGGCTCAGCCCCAGCATTTT
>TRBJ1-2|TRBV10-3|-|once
CAITEGGYGYTF
TGTGCCATCACGGAGGGGGGGTATGGCTACACCTTC
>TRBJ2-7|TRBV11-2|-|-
CASSWTPPDEQYF
TGTGCCAGCAGTTGGACTCCGCCCGACGAGCAGTACTTC
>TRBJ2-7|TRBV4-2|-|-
CASSQSVYEQYF
TGTGCCAGCAGCCAAAGCGTTTATGAGCAGTACTTC
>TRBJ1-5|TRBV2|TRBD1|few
CASSGGQGFQPQHF
TGTGCCAGCAGTGGAGGACAGGGGTTTCAGCCCCAGCATTTT
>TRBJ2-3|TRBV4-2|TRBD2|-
CASSPRTSGGLDTQYF
TGTGCCAGCAGCCCCCGGACTAGCGGGGGGTTAGATACGCAGTATTTT
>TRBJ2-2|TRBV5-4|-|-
CASSLTANGELFF
TGTGCCAGCAGCTTGACAGCTAACGGGGAGCTGTTTTTT
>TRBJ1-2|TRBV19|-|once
CASSISGRGYTF
TGTGCCAGTAGTATCTCAGGGCGCGGCTACACCTTC
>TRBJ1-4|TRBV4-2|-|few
CASSQDSGNEKLFF
TGTGCCAGCAGCCAAGATTCAGGGAATGAAAAACTGTTTTTT
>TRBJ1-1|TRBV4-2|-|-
CASSQDQGTEAFF
TGTGCCAGCAGCCAAGATCAGGGGACTGAAGCTTTCTTT
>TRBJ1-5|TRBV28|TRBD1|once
CASTLAGGSQPQHF
TGTGCCAGCACCCTTGCAGGGGGGAGTCAGCCCCAGCATTTT
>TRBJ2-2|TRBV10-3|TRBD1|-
CAISVGQDTGELFF
TGTGCCATCAGTGTCGGACAGGACACCGGGGAGCTGTTTTTT
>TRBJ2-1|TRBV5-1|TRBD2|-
CASSLVGGRGYNEQFF
TGCGCCAGCAGCTTGGTGGGGGGGAGAGGCTACAATGAGCAGTTCTTC
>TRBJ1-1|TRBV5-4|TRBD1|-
CASNKDRGSPNTEAFF
TGTGCCAGCAACAAGGACAGGGGATCCCCCAACACTGAAGCTTTCTTT
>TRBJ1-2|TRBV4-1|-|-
CASSQQGANYGYTF
TGCGCCAGCAGCCAACAAGGAGCTAACTATGGCTACACCTTC
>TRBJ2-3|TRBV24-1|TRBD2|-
CATSGPALTSGFTDTQYF
TGTGCCACCAGTGGGCCCGCTTTAACTAGCGGATTCACAGATACGCAGTATTTT
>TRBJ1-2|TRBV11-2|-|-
CASSLSPLYGYTF
TGTGCCAGCAGCTTATCTCCCCTTTATGGCTACACCTTC
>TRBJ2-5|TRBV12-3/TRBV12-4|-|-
CASSLLSQETQYF
TGTGCCAGCAGTTTACTATCCCAAGAGACCCAGTACTTC
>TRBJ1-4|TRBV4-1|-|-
CASSQSTGKLFF
TGCGCCAGCAGCCAGTCTACGGGTAAACTGTTTTTT
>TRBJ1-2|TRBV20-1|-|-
CSASWQGHYGYTF
TGCAGTGCTAGTTGGCAGGGGCATTATGGCTACACCTTC
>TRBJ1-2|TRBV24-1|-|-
CATSAQGTNYGYTF
TGTGCCACCAGTGCGCAGGGAACTAACTATGGCTACACCTTC
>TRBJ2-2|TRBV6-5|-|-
CASRVTRQVSGELFF
TGTGCCAGCAGGGTTACGAGACAGGTTTCCGGGGAGCTGTTTTTT
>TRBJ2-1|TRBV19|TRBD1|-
CASSGQGIPYNEQFF
TGTGCCAGTAGTGGACAGGGGATTCCCTACAATGAGCAGTTCTTC
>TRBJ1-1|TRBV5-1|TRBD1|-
CASSRGQGNEAFF
TGCGCCAGCAGCCGGGGACAGGGGAATGAAGCTTTCTTT
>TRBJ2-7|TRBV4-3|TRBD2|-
CASSQDKLAGAEQYF
TGCGCCAGCAGCCAAGACAAACTAGCGGGAGCCGAGCAGTACTTC
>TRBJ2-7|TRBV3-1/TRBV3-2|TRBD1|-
CASSQGGQGAPYEQYF
TGTGCCAGCAGCCAAGGGGGACAGGGGGCCCCCTACGAGCAGTACTTC
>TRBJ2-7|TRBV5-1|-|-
CASSLTPSYEQYF
TGCGCCAGCAGCTTAACACCCTCCTACGAGCAGTACTTC
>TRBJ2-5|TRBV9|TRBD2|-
CASSVAPSGLEETQYF
TGTGCCAGCAGCGTAGCTCCTAGCGGGCTAGAAGAGACCCAGTACTTC
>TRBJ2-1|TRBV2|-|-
CASSPLGGIINEQFF
TGTGCCAGCAGTCCCCTCGGGGGAATAATTAATGAGCAGTTCTTC